The 5 T cell receptor beta chains below come from one sample, sequenced in a study of patients and donors after allogeneic stem cell transplantation. TCRdb reprocessed the RT-PCR reads with MiXCR, giving one entry per CDR3 protein. The data contain more than 850,000 distinct CDR3 sequences, 18% of them singletons. The sample taken for sequencing was blood, either unsorted or a sorted T cell fraction (not recorded which). These TCRs come from a human donor who was either an allogeneic HSCT recipient or a stem cell or donor lymphocyte infusion donor (not recorded which). It is not recorded whose cells these are; they may come from a transplant donor.

This clonotype was found a few times. The rearrangement links TRBV6-5 to TRBJ1-5, with D unresolved. Germline-derived CDR1 and CDR2 are MNHEY and SVGAGI. The CDR3 has 17 residues. Trimming left V 2 bases short and J 0 bases short, with 14 bases between. The CDR3, as DNA: TGTGCCAGCAGTTACCACCTGTCCCGCAATAGCAATCAGCCCCAGCATTTT. Translated, it gives CASSYHLSRNSNQPQHF.

This clonotype was seen a handful of times. At one end the junction does not follow the germline gene, possibly because of a read error. The chain links TRBV18 to TRBJ2-6, with D hard to call. The germline CDR1 and CDR2 sequences are KGHSH and LQKENI. CDR3 size: 14 residues. The CDR3 DNA reads TGTGCCAGCTCCCCACCTACTGGGGCCAACGTCCTGACTTTC. Residues: CASSPPTGANVLTF.

J is TRBJ1-1 and V is TRBV27, with 8 bases fitting TRBD1. Germline CDR1 reads MNHEY; CDR2 reads SMNVEV (reference sequence). The CDR3 consists of 15 residues. The junction had 6 bases not matched to a gene; V was cut back by 2 bases and J by 4 bases. CDR3 DNA: TGTGCCAGCAGTTTAATCCCGGACAGGGTCACTGAAGCTTTCTTT. This sequence encodes CASSLIPDRVTEAFF.

This clonotype occurred many times. The genes are TRBV5-1 and TRBJ2-1; no clear D. V lost 0 bases and J lost 8, with 6 bases in between. This CDR3 spans 12 amino acids. The germline gives CDR1 SGHRS, CDR2 YFSETQ. CDR3 residues: CASSLVGHEQFF. The CDR3 nucleotides read TGCGCCAGCAGCTTGGTGGGCCATGAGCAGTTCTTC.

The V and J genes are TRBV6-1 and TRBJ2-1; 9 bases match TRBD2. V shed 6 bases, J shed 8 bases, and the junction held 8 bases outside the gene matches. The CDR3 extends over 14 amino acids. Germline CDR1 is MNHNS and CDR2 is SASEGT. The CDR3 nucleotides are TGTGCCAGCAGATCGGGGACTAGCCCCCATGAGCAGTTCTTC. Protein: CASRSGTSPHEQFF.